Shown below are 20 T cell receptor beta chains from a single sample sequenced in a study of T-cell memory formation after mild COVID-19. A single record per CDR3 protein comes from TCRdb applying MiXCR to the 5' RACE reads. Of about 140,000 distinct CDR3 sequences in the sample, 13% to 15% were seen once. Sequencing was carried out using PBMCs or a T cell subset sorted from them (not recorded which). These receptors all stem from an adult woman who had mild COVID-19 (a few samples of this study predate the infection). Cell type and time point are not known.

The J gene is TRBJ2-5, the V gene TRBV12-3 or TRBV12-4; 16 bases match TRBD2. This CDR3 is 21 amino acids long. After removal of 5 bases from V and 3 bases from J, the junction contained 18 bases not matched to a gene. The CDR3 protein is CASSLPDVGTSGRAGEETQYF. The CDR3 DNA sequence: TGTGCCAGCAGTCTGCCCGACGTGGGGACTAGCGGGAGGGCCGGAGAAGAGACCCAGTACTTC.

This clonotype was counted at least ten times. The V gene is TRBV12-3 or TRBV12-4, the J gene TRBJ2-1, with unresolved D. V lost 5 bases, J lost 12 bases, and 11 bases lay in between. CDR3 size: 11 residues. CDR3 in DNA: TGTGCCAGCAGTACCGGACCCTGGCAGTTCTTC. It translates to CASSTGPWQFF.

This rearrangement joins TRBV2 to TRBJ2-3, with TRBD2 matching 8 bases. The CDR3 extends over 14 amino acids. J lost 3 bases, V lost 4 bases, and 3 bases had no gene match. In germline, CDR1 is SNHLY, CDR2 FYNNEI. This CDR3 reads CASSAREETDTQYF. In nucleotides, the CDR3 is TGTGCCAGCAGTGCGCGGGAGGAAACAGATACGCAGTATTTT.

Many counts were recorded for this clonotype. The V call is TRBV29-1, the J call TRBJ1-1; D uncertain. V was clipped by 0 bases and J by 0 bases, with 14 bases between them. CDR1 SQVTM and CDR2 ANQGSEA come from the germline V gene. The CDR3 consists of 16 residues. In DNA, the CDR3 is TGCAGCGTTGAAGACCCGGTCCGGCGCATGAACACTGAAGCTTTCTTT. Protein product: CSVEDPVRRMNTEAFF. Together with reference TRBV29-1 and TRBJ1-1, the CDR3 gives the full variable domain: SAVISQKPSRDICQRGTSLTIQCQVDSQVTMMFWYRQQPGQSLTLIATANQGSEATYESGFVIDKFPISRPNLTFSTLTVSNMSPEDSSIYLCSVEDPVRRMNTEAFFGQGTRLTVV.

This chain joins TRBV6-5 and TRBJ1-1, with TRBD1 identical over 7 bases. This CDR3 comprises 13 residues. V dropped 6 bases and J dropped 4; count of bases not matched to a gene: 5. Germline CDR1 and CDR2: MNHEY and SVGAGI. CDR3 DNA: TGTGCCAGCAGGGGGACAGTAGGCACTGAAGCTTTCTTT. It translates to CASRGTVGTEAFF.

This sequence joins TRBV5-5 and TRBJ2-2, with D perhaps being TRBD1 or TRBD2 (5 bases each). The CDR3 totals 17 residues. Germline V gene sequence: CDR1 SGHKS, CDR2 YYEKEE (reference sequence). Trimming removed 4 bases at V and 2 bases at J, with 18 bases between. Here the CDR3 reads CASSAPTGTPNTGELFF. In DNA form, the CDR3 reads TGTGCCAGCAGCGCACCCACGGGGACGCCTAACACCGGGGAGCTGTTTTTT.

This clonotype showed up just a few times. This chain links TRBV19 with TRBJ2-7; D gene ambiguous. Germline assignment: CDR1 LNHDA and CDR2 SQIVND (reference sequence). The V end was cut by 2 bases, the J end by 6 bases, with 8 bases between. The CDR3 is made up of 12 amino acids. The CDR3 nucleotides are TGTGCCAGTAGTATATCAGGAGCCGAGCAGTACTTC. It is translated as CASSISGAEQYF.

The CDR3 here is CASSQDYIIGGLPGNEQFF. CDR3 DNA: TGCGCCAGCAGCCAAGATTATATAATAGGGGGACTGCCCGGCAATGAGCAGTTCTTC. The chain joins TRBV4-1 to TRBJ2-1; the D call may be TRBD1 or TRBD2 (6 bases each). The germline gives CDR1 MGHRA, CDR2 YSYEKL. The V and J ends lost 0 bases and 6 bases respectively, with 24 bases between them. CDR3 length: 19 amino acids.

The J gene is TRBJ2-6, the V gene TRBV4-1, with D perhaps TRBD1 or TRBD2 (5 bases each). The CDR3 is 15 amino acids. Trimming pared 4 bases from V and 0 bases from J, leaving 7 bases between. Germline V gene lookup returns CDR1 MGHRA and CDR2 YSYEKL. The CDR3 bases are TGCGCCAGCAGCCCCGGGGCCTCTGGGGCCAACGTCCTGACTTTC. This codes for CASSPGASGANVLTF.

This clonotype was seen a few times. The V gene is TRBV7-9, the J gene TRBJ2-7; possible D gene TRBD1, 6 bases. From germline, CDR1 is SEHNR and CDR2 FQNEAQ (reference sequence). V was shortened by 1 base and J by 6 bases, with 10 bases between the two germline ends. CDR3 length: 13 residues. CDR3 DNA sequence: TGTGCCAGCAGCTTAGTAGCAGGGGCCGAGCAGTACTTC. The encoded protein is CASSLVAGAEQYF.

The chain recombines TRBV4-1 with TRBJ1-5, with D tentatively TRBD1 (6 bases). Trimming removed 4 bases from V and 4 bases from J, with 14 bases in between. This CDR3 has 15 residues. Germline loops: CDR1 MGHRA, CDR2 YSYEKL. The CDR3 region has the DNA TGCGCCAGCAGCCCGATCGGGGACACAAATCAGCCCCAGCATTTT. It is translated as CASSPIGDTNQPQHF.

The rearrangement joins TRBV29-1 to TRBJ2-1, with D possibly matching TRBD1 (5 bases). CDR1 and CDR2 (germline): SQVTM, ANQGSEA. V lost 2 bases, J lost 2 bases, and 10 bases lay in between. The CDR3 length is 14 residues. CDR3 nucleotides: TGCAGCGTTGAATGGCAGGGCCCCTACAATGAGCAGTTCTTC. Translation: CSVEWQGPYNEQFF.

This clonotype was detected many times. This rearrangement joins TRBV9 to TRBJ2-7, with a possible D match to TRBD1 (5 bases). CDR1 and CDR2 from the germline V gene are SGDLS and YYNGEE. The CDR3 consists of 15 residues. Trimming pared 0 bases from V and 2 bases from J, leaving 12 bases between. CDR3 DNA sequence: TGTGCCAGCAGCGTAGGCGCAGGGTGGACCTACGAGCAGTACTTC. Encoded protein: CASSVGAGWTYEQYF.

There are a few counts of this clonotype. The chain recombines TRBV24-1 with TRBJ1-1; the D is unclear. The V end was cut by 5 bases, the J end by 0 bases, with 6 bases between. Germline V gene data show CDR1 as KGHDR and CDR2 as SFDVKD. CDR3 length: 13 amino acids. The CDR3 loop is CATSVGLNTEAFF. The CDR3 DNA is TGTGCCACCAGTGTCGGGTTGAACACTGAAGCTTTCTTT.

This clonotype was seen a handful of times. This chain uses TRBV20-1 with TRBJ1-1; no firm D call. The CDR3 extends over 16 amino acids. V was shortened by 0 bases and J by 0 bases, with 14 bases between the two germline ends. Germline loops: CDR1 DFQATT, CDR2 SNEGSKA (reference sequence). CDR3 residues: CSARERTGLVNTEAFF. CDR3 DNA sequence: TGCAGTGCTAGAGAACGGACCGGCCTTGTGAACACTGAAGCTTTCTTT.

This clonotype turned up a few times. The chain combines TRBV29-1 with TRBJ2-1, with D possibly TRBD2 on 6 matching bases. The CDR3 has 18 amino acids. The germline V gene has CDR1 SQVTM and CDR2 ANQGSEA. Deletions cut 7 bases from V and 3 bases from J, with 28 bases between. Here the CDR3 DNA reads TGCAGCGCTACCCTTCCCGGGACTTTCAGGTTGGGCTACAATGAGCAGTTCTTC. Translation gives CSATLPGTFRLGYNEQFF.

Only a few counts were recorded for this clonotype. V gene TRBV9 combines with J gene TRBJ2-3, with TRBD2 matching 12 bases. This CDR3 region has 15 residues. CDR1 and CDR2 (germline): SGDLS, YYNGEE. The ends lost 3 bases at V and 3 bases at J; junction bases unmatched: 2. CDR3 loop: CASSASGRGTDTQYF. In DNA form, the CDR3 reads TGTGCCAGCAGCGCTAGCGGGAGGGGAACAGATACGCAGTATTTT.

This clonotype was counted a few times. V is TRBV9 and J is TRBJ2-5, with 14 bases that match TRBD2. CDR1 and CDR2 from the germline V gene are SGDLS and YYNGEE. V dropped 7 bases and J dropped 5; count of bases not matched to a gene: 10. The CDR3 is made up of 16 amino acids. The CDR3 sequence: CASGSGLAGDGETQYF. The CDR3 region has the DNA TGTGCCAGCGGCTCGGGACTAGCGGGAGATGGGGAGACCCAGTACTTC. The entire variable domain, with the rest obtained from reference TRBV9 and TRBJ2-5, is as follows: DSGVTQTPKHLITATGQRVTLRCSPRSGDLSVYWYQQSLDQGLQFLIQYYNGEERAKGNILERFSAQQFPDLHSELNLSSLELGDSALYFCASGSGLAGDGETQYFGPGTRLLVL.

In nucleotides, the CDR3 is TGCAGTGCTAGAAAGACAGGGGGCGATGCCGGGGAGCTGTTTTTT. Its protein product is CSARKTGGDAGELFF. V and J are TRBV20-1 and TRBJ2-2; 10 nucleotides agree with TRBD1. The V gene end was trimmed by 2 bases and the J gene end by 6 bases; junction bases not matched to a gene: 6. CDR1 and CDR2 from the germline V gene are DFQATT and SNEGSKA (reference sequence). The CDR3 runs 15 residues.

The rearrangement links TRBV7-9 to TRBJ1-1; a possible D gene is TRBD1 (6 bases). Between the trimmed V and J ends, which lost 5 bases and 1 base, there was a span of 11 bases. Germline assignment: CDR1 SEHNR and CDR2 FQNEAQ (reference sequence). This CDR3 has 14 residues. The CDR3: CASSHMTGNTEAFF. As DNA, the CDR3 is TGTGCCAGCAGCCATATGACAGGGAACACTGAAGCTTTCTTT.